The source of this T cell receptor (beta chain) is a study of blood T cell repertoires in COVID-19. The method was immunoSEQ multiplex PCR; TCRdb's version includes in-frame clones alone and lacks a portion of them. This sample has over 60,000 clones, with around nine tenths found just once. Trimming stripped 4 bases from V and 0 bases from J, with 22 bases between. The germline V gene encodes CDR1 SGHAT and CDR2 FQNNGV. The length of the CDR3 is 19 residues. The sequencing input was peripheral blood. This receptor was taken from a man between 65 and 80 years old with active or convalescent COVID-19. The chain combines TRBV11-2 with TRBJ1-3, with D tentatively TRBD1 (6 bases). CDR3 protein: CASSSPLGQGLHSGNTIYF. CDR3 bases: TGTGCCAGCAGCTCCCCCTTAGGGCAGGGGTTACACTCTGGAAACACCATATATTTT.